This T cell receptor (beta chain) was sequenced during a study of cytomegalovirus exposure and HLA in healthy donors. Study results and caveats: Researchers reportedly found TCR beta sequences accurately predicted most subjects' HLA-A and HLA-B alleles. A later analysis, which compared TCR beta chains of equal frequency, found the HLA-associated ones more clonally expanded. Later on, analysis showed that most CMV-associated TCR beta chains appeared to be HLA-restricted. TCR beta V segments were, for the most part, productive about 87% or about 30% of the time in an earlier analysis.

Of note for this clone: Its antigen is still unknown.

Amplification used 60 Vbeta primers and 13 Jbeta primers. Here immunoSEQ multiplex PCR was the method, and the copy in TCRdb shows in-frame clones only, minus some. Among about 170,000 clones, around 80% were seen once, and the ten largest hold around 0.8%. With V trimmed by 6 bases and J by 8 bases, 3 bases remained unmatched. The CDR3 consists of 14 residues. Germline V gene data show CDR1 as SGHAT and CDR2 as FQNNGV. This TCR was recovered from a woman between 18 and 29 years old in good health and CMV-seronegative. Sequencing input: PBMCs. J is TRBJ2-1 and V is TRBV11-2; 14 nucleotides line up with TRBD2. CDR3 coding DNA: TGTGCCAGCAGGGGACTAGCGGGAGTACATGAGCAGTTCTTC. This sequence encodes CASRGLAGVHEQFF.